This TCR beta chain was profiled in a study of T-cell reconstitution after alpha-beta-depleted transplantation in children. V dropped 5 bases and J dropped 7; count of bases not matched to a gene: 9. CDR3 size: 15 residues. CDR1 and CDR2 (germline): SGHRS, YFSETQ. A word on this clonotype: No antigen is known for it.

Regarding the study as a whole: Some patients owed their high day-60 TCRbeta diversity to surviving recipient T cells and thymic progenitors. Newly made T cells mostly supplied T-cell counts and diversity one year after transplant. Approximately two months post-transplant, alpha-beta T cells reportedly originated from several hundred expanded graft clones.

Unique molecular identifiers were incorporated into the prepared TCRbeta library. Using its own MiXCR run on the PCR reads, TCRdb lists one record per CDR3 protein. The sample yields about 580,000 distinct CDR3 sequences, more than 20% seen once. V gene TRBV5-1 combines with J gene TRBJ2-2, with 9 bases matching TRBD1. The sequencing here drew on PBMCs, mostly from graft donor cells, taken 360 days after TCRalphabeta/CD19-depleted stem cell transplant. The TCR originated in a boy under two years old who had a stem cell transplant for acute myeloid leukemia, so the T cells may come from the graft donor. CDR3 in DNA: TGCGCCAGCAGGGCTCGGGACAGGGACAACGGGGAGCTGTTTTTT. As protein: CASRARDRDNGELFF.